This T cell receptor beta chain was sequenced during a study of molecular identifiers for immune sequencing clone quantification. Whole-study findings and limits: For effector cells, clones above 20 RNA copies held over 97% of molecules; for naive cells, under 1%.

As for this clonotype: As yet, its antigen is unknown.

A single record per CDR3 protein comes from TCRdb applying MiXCR to the PCR reads. The table includes around 470,000 distinct CDR3 sequences, about 20% detected once. V lost 5 bases and J lost 8; bases outside the gene matches: 9. The germline V gene has CDR1 PRHDT and CDR2 FYEKMQ (reference sequence). This CDR3 spans 14 amino acids. The clonotype was recovered from a human donor in good health. Some libraries in this study had Jurkat cell RNA spiked in. V and J are TRBV13 and TRBJ2-1, with 7 bases matching TRBD1. Sequenced input: naive CD8+ T cells from blood, with Jurkat cell RNA spiked in. Subset specified: FACS-sorted CD8+CD4-CCR7+CD45RA+ naive T cells. The CDR3 is CASSKKTTGDEQFF. The CDR3 DNA follows: TGTGCCAGCAGCAAAAAAACAACAGGGGATGAGCAGTTCTTC. Full variable domain (missing parts from reference TRBV13 and TRBJ2-1): AAGVIQSPRHLIKEKRETATLKCYPIPRHDTVYWYQQGPGQDPQFLISFYEKMQSDKGSIPDRFSAQQFSDYHSELNMSSLELGDSALYFCASSKKTTGDEQFFGPGTRLTVL.